A single sample gave rise to the 3 T cell receptor beta chains below, sequenced in a study of regulatory T cells in long-lasting Graves disease. iRepertoire HTBI primers and Arm-PCR of CDR3 regions built TCR beta libraries. TCRdb re-derived calls from the multiplex PCR reads in MiXCR, one entry per CDR3 protein. The table records 550,000 to 650,000 distinct CDR3 sequences, about 16% of them present only once. Indicated time point: newly diagnosed GD, antithyroid drugs for less than 3 months. Generation of the TCR library employed RNA extracted from PBMCs. The sample was also reused in another study, on T cells in Graves' hyperthyroidism and ophthalmopathy.

The sequencing used peripheral blood mononuclear cells (PBMCs), collected at new diagnosis, from a patient treated with antithyroid drugs. The receptors were sampled from a man between 18 and 35 years old with Graves disease.

The sample holds many counts of this clonotype. The chain couples TRBV2 to TRBJ2-4; D is unclear. The CDR3 length is 12 residues. CDR1 SNHLY and CDR2 FYNNEI come from the germline V gene. V was clipped by 7 bases and J by 0 bases, with 4 bases between them. CDR3 sequence: CASTQAKNIQYF. The CDR3 DNA reads as TGTGCCAGCACTCAAGCCAAAAACATTCAGTACTTC.

The chain uses TRBV19 and TRBJ2-3, with 7 bases lining up with TRBD2. The V gene's germline CDR1 is LNHDA and CDR2 SQIVND (reference sequence). This CDR3 has 15 amino acids. V was clipped by 4 bases and J by 2 bases; unmatched bases: 6. The CDR3: CASSTGTTNTDTQYF. For the CDR3, the DNA is TGTGCCAGTAGTACCGGGACTACGAACACAGATACGCAGTATTTT.

To note about this clonotype: Its ends do not fully match the called genes, so a read error is possible. This chain joins TRBV20-1 and TRBJ2-1; TRBD1 matches 10 bases. The CDR3 consists of 16 residues. CDR1 and CDR2 (germline): DFQATT, SNEGSKA (reference sequence). The CDR3 loop is CSARRETGGYNNEQLF. DNA for the CDR3: TGCAGTGCTAGACGAGAGACAGGGGGCTACAACAATGAGCAGCTCTTC.